The rows below give T cell receptor beta chains drawn from one sample of a study of response to subunit inactivated influenza vaccine. Via MiXCR, TCRdb re-called the RT-PCR reads, giving one row per CDR3 protein. Here the sample spans about 570,000 distinct CDR3 sequences, 11% being singletons. Another study also made use of these data, one on T cells expressing NK-cell markers.

The sample consisted of PBMCs from blood, taken on the day of vaccination. The source is a man between 50 and 59 years old who received an inactivated influenza vaccine. CDR3s include the opening cysteine and the closing phenylalanine or tryptophan. The D gene is left open where the match is weak. For some rows the clone size is stated as once, few or many, or as a class when expanded; others skip it.

j_gene	abundance	d_gene	v_gene	CDR3nt	CDR3aa
TRBJ1-2	few	-	TRBV6-6	TGTGCCAGCATGGACATTAACTATGGCTACACCTTC	CASMDINYGYTF
TRBJ2-2	many	-	TRBV6-1	TGTGCCAGCAGTCGGGACTTGAACACCGGGGAGCTGTTTTTT	CASSRDLNTGELFF
TRBJ1-6	-	-	TRBV4-1	TGCGCCAGCAGCCAAGTTTTCCTAGGGGCAGGGTCAGGCTCACCCCTCCACTTT	CASSQVFLGAGSGSPLHF
TRBJ2-2	many	TRBD1	TRBV29-1	TGCAGCGCACGACAGGGATCGAACACCGGGGAGCTGTTTTTT	CSARQGSNTGELFF
TRBJ2-1	few	TRBD2	TRBV20-1	TGCAGTGCCGACGGCGGGAGGGCCTACAATGAGCAGTTCTTC	CSADGGRAYNEQFF
TRBJ1-4	few	-	TRBV5-5	TGTGCCAGCAGCCCCCGAACAGGCTTCTCGAGTAATGAAAAACTGTTTTTT	CASSPRTGFSSNEKLFF
TRBJ2-3	many	-	TRBV5-1	TGCGCCAGCAGCCCCGGAGTTGCAAGCACAGATACGCAGTATTTT	CASSPGVASTDTQYF
TRBJ2-7	many	-	TRBV28	TGTGCCAGCAGTTTATATTGGGGTCCGGACGAATACGAGCAGTACTTC	CASSLYWGPDEYEQYF
TRBJ1-5	many	TRBD1	TRBV6-5	TGTGCCAGCAGTTACTCAAGGGACAGCCCCAATCAGCCCCAGCATTTT	CASSYSRDSPNQPQHF
TRBJ2-2	many	-	TRBV5-1	TGCGCCAGCAGCTGGGGAGCCGTGGACACCGGGGAGCTGTTTTTT	CASSWGAVDTGELFF
TRBJ2-3	few	-	TRBV2	TGTGCCAGCAGGATCGGAGGGGGCGCAGATACGCAGTATTTT	CASRIGGGADTQYF
TRBJ2-1	few	-	TRBV10-3	TGTGCCATCGGGAGCCTTTCAGCTGAGCAGTTCTTC	CAIGSLSAEQFF
TRBJ1-5	-	-	TRBV19	TGTGCCAGTAGTATATTAGCCGGGACCGTGGGCAATCAGCCCCAGCATTTT	CASSILAGTVGNQPQHF
TRBJ2-2	-	-	TRBV5-5	TGTGCCAGCAGCTTGCTAGCGCCCCCGGGCACCGGGGAGCTGTTTTTT	CASSLLAPPGTGELFF
TRBJ1-1	few	-	TRBV11-2	TGTGCCAGCAGCTCAATCGCCGGGACTCAAAACACTGAAGCTTTCTTT	CASSSIAGTQNTEAFF
TRBJ2-1	-	TRBD2	TRBV20-1	TGCAGTGCTCGGGGGGAGGGGACCTACAATGAGCAGTTCTTC	CSARGEGTYNEQFF
TRBJ2-1	-	TRBD2	TRBV6-5	TGTGCCAGCAGTTACACTAGCGGGGATTACAATGAGCAGTTCTTC	CASSYTSGDYNEQFF
TRBJ2-5	-	TRBD2	TRBV14	TGTGCCAGCAGCCAGCTCTTAGGACTAGCGGGACAACAAGAGACCCAGTACTTC	CASSQLLGLAGQQETQYF
TRBJ2-7	few	TRBD1	TRBV12-3/TRBV12-4	TGTGCCAGCAGGCCCGGGACAGGGTTCTACGAGCAGTACTTC	CASRPGTGFYEQYF
TRBJ2-5	few	-	TRBV7-2	TGTGCCAGCAGCATACAGGGGACCCAGTACTTC	CASSIQGTQYF
TRBJ1-1	few	-	TRBV7-9	TGTGCCAGCAGCTTAGACCCACTAAGGGACACTGAAGCTTTCTTT	CASSLDPLRDTEAFF
TRBJ2-1	-	TRBD1	TRBV7-3	TGTGCCAGCAGCCCAAGCAGGGGGAATGAGCAGTTCTTC	CASSPSRGNEQFF
TRBJ2-1	few	TRBD2	TRBV12-3/TRBV12-4	TGTGCCAGCAGCCCACCGGGGGCTAGCGGGGGACACGGGAATGAGCAGTTCTTC	CASSPPGASGGHGNEQFF
TRBJ2-1	few	-	TRBV27	TGTGCCAGCAGTACCGGGTTGTCCAATGAGCAGTTCTTC	CASSTGLSNEQFF
TRBJ1-2	few	TRBD1	TRBV29-1	TGCAGCGCCGCGGGACAGTGGAACTATGGCTACACCTTC	CSAAGQWNYGYTF
TRBJ1-2	few	TRBD1	TRBV6-1	TGTGCCAGCAGCACGGGACAGAACTATGGCTACACCTTC	CASSTGQNYGYTF
TRBJ2-3	many	-	TRBV5-4	TGTGCCAGCAGCTTGGGCTTGAGCAGCGTCGGGTCCCTGCAGTATTTT	CASSLGLSSVGSLQYF
TRBJ2-7	few	-	TRBV20-1	TGCAGTGCTAGCGGTAGAGGACCCTACGAGCAGTACTTC	CSASGRGPYEQYF
TRBJ2-7	-	-	TRBV5-1	TGCGCCAGCAGCCGACAATGGGGCGACGAGCAGTACTTC	CASSRQWGDEQYF
TRBJ2-7	many	-	TRBV7-8	TGTGCCAGCAGCCTCCGGGACAAGGCTTCCTACGAGCAGTACTTC	CASSLRDKASYEQYF
TRBJ2-7	few	-	TRBV5-1	TGCGCCAGCAGCCTTGGGGGGACAGATACCTACGAGCAGTACTTC	CASSLGGTDTYEQYF
TRBJ2-4	-	TRBD1	TRBV9	TGTGCCAGCAGCCCAGGGGGATCCCTAGCCAAAAACATTCAGTACTTC	CASSPGGSLAKNIQYF
TRBJ2-5	-	TRBD1	TRBV7-9	TGTGCCAGCAGCTTAGACAGGACAGGCAGCCAAGAGACCCAGTACTTC	CASSLDRTGSQETQYF
TRBJ2-3	-	TRBD1	TRBV3-1	TGTGCCAGCAGCCAATCTACAGGGGGCTGGGGGACAGATACGCAGTATTTT	CASSQSTGGWGTDTQYF
TRBJ2-6	-	TRBD2	TRBV11-2	TGTGCCAGCAGCTTAGGAAGGCTAGCGGGCTCGCCTGGGGCCAACGTCCTGACTTTC	CASSLGRLAGSPGANVLTF
TRBJ1-1	few	-	TRBV29-1	TGCAGCGTTGGTCGCAGGGCGACGAACACTGAAGCTTTCTTT	CSVGRRATNTEAFF
TRBJ2-5	many	-	TRBV29-1	TGCAGCGTTGAAGGCGGGACCGCGCAAGAGACCCAGTACTTC	CSVEGGTAQETQYF
TRBJ2-1	-	TRBD2	TRBV29-1	TGCAGCGTTGAAGATCCCCTGACTAGCGATGAGCAGTTCTTC	CSVEDPLTSDEQFF
TRBJ1-2	-	-	TRBV20-1	TGCAGTGCTAGAGAACTACCAGCAGGCCGGGAAGGCTACACCTTC	CSARELPAGREGYTF
TRBJ2-5	-	TRBD2	TRBV4-3	TGCGCCAGCAGCCAAGATCTGGCTAGCGGGATAGGGGGGGAGACCCAGTACTTC	CASSQDLASGIGGETQYF
TRBJ2-1	few	-	TRBV29-1	TGCAGCGTGCGCACTAACCGGGAGAGCGATGAGCAGTTCTTC	CSVRTNRESDEQFF
TRBJ2-1	once	-	TRBV13	TGTGCCAGCAGCTTAGCGGGAATTAACAATGAGCAGTTCTTC	CASSLAGINNEQFF
TRBJ1-5	-	TRBD1	TRBV20-1	TGCAGTGCTAGAGATCCACAGGGGAACCAGCCCCAGCATTTT	CSARDPQGNQPQHF
TRBJ2-2	-	-	TRBV29-1	TGCAGCGTTGTAAAGCAGAACACCGGGGAGCTGTTTTTT	CSVVKQNTGELFF
TRBJ2-7	-	TRBD1	TRBV11-1	TGTGCCAGCAGCCCGCCGGACAGGTACACCTACGAGCAGTACTTC	CASSPPDRYTYEQYF
TRBJ1-1	-	-	TRBV5-6	TGTGCCAGCAGCTTGTCGGTTTGGGGTGGCACTGAAGCTTTCTTT	CASSLSVWGGTEAFF
TRBJ1-4	few	TRBD1	TRBV7-9	TGTGCCAGCAGCACTATCCAGGGGGCACCTAATGAAAAACTGTTTTTT	CASSTIQGAPNEKLFF
TRBJ1-4	-	TRBD1	TRBV12-3/TRBV12-4	TGTGCCAGCAGTTTGGACAGGGTTTCGCATGAAAAACTGTTTTTT	CASSLDRVSHEKLFF
TRBJ2-5	-	-	TRBV5-8	TGTGCCAGCAGCACGAGACAGCGAGAGACCCAGTACTTC	CASSTRQRETQYF